This section outlines one T cell receptor (beta chain) sequence together with its context. Its antigen is not identified. This table comes from immunoSEQ multiplex PCR, and its TCRdb copy is limited to in-frame clones, with some not included. The data show roughly 250,000 clones, with roughly 70% seen just once and 15% held by the top ten. This record comes from a study of cytotoxic CD8 clonotypes in ibrutinib-treated CLL. Overall study context: Response samples were drawn at a median of around 12 months of treatment, range 6 to 36.

V lost 3 bases and J lost 4, with 18 bases in between. Germline lookup yields CDR1 SQVTM and CDR2 ANQGSEA. This CDR3 has 15 residues. Study results and caveats: Clonality measured at baseline exceeded age-matched healthy donors, tracking circulating CD8+ T-cell counts. An increase in clonality occurred at ibrutinib response, followed by a return toward baseline at progression. Lymph node repertoires were not studied, and sampling times were unmatched.

This sequence joins TRBV29-1 and TRBJ1-2, with a tentative D call TRBD1 (6 bases). Here the sequenced sample was PBMCs, taken after 24 months of ibrutinib treatment. This clonotype was obtained from a human donor with chronic lymphocytic leukemia. The CDR3 loop reads CSVERAGGWSYGYTF. CDR3 in DNA: TGCAGCGTTGAGAGGGCGGGGGGCTGGTCCTATGGCTACACCTTC.